This paragraph reports one T cell receptor beta chain. The CDR3 runs to 13 residues. The J segment lost 10 bases and the V segment lost 5 bases, leaving 7 bases of the junction unmatched. Per germline, CDR1 LGHDT and CDR2 YNNKEL (reference sequence). These data belong to a study of blood T cell repertoires in COVID-19. Study information: Sites in the United States, Italy and Spain provided acute and convalescent COVID-19 samples.

Clones were sequenced by immunoSEQ multiplex PCR, and TCRdb holds only the in-frame ones, with some missing. This table holds over 150,000 clones, around 83% found once. The origin of this receptor is an older woman with acute or convalescent COVID-19. This chain links TRBV3-1 (or the pseudogene TRBV3-2) with TRBJ1-4; 7 bases line up with TRBD1. Sequenced input: peripheral blood. The CDR3 DNA is TGTGCCAGCAGCAGCCTGGGACAGCGAAAACTGTTTTTT. Translation gives CASSSLGQRKLFF.